This entry lists 2 T cell receptor beta chains sequenced from one sample in a study of response to subunit inactivated influenza vaccine. Via MiXCR, TCRdb re-called the RT-PCR reads, giving one row per CDR3 protein. The sample includes 650,000 to 800,000 distinct CDR3 sequences, about 14% of them seen just once. The specimen comprised PBMCs from blood, sampled approximately 15 days before vaccination. The receptors come from a man aged 50 to 60 who received an inactivated influenza vaccine.

This clonotype was detected many times. This sequence joins TRBV12-3 or TRBV12-4 and TRBJ1-1, with no clear D. CDR3 length: 15 residues. V lost 1 base, J lost 0 bases, and 9 bases lay in between. This chain's CDR3 is CASSLERALNTEAFF. DNA of the CDR3: TGTGCCAGCAGTTTAGAGAGGGCTTTGAACACTGAAGCTTTCTTT.

This clonotype was seen more than once but under ten times. The chain couples TRBV7-3 to TRBJ2-7, with D uncertain. The CDR3 has 13 amino acids. V shed 2 bases and J shed 6 bases, with 11 bases lying between them. The V gene's germline CDR1 is SGHTA and CDR2 FQGTGA. The CDR3 loop is CASSLLIGSEQYF. In DNA, the CDR3 is TGTGCCAGCAGCTTATTGATTGGGTCCGAGCAGTACTTC.